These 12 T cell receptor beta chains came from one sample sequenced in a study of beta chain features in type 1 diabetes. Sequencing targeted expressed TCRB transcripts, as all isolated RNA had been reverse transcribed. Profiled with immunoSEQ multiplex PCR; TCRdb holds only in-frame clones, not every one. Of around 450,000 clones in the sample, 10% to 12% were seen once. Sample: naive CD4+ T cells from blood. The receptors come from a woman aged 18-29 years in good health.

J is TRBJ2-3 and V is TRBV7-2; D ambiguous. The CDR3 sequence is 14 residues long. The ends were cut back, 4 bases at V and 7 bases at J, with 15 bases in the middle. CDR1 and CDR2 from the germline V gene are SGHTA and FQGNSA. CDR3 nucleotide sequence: TGTGCCAGCAGCTGGGCCCGCGAGACGAATACGCAGTATTTT. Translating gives CASSWARETNTQYF.

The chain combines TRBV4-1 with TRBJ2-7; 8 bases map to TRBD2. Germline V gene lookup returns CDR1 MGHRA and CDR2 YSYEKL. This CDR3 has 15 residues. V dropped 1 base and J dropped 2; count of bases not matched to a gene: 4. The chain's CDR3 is CASSQASGGAYEQYV. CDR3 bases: TGCGCCAGCAGCCAAGCCTCGGGGGGGGCCTACGAGCAGTACGTC.

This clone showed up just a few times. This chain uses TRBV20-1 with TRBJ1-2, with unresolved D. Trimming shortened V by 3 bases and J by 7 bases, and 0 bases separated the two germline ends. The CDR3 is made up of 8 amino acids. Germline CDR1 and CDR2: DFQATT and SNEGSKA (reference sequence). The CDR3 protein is CSASGYTF. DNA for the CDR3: TGCAGTGCTAGTGGCTACACCTTC.

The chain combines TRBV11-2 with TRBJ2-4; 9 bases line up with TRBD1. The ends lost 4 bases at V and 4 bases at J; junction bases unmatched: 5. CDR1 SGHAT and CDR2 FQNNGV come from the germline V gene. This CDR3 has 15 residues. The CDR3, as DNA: TGTGCCAGCAGCTCCAACAGGGGGCCGAAAAACATTCAGTACTTC. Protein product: CASSSNRGPKNIQYF.

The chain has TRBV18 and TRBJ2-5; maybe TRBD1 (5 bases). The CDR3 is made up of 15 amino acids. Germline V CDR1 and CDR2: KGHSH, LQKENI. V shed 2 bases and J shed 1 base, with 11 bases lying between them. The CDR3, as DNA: TGTGCCAGCTCACCAGGGGCAGGCCCCCAAGAGACCCAGTACTTC. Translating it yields CASSPGAGPQETQYF.

This CDR3 is CASSLVQHNEQFF. The CDR3 nucleotides read TGTGCCAGCAGCTTGGTCCAGCACAATGAGCAGTTCTTC. The J gene is TRBJ2-1, the V gene TRBV7-2; D unresolved. Deletions cut 3 bases from V and 5 bases from J, with 8 bases between. The germline gives CDR1 SGHTA, CDR2 FQGNSA. CDR3 length equals 13 residues.

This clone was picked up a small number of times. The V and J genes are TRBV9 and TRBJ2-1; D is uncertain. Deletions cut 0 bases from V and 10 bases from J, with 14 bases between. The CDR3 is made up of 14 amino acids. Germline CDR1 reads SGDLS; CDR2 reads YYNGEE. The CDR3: CASSVVSGLGEQFF. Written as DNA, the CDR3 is TGTGCCAGCAGCGTAGTTAGTGGGCTAGGGGAGCAGTTCTTC.

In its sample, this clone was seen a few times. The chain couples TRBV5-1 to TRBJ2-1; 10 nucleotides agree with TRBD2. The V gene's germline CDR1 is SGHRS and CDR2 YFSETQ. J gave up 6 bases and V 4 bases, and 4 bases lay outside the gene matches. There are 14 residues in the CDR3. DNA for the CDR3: TGCGCCAGCAGCAAGCCTAGCGGGGGCAATGAGCAGTTCTTC. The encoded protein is CASSKPSGGNEQFF.

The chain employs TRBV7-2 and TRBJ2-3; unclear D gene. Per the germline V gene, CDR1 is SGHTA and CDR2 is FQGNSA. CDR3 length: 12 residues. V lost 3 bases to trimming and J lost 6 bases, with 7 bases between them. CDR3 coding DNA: TGTGCCAGCAGCTTTTCCGAGGATACGCAGTATTTT. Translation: CASSFSEDTQYF.

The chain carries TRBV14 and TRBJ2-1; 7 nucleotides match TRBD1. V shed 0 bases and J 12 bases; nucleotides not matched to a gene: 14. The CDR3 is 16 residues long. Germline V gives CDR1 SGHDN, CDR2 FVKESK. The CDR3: CASSQDQITGATRQFF. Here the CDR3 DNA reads TGTGCCAGCAGCCAAGATCAAATTACAGGGGCCACTCGGCAGTTCTTC.

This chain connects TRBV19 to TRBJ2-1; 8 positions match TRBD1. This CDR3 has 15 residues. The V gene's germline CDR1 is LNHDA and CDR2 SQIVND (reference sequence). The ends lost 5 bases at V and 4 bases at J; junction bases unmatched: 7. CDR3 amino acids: CASSPGTGSYNEQFF. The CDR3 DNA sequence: TGTGCCAGTAGTCCCGGGACAGGAAGTTACAATGAGCAGTTCTTC.

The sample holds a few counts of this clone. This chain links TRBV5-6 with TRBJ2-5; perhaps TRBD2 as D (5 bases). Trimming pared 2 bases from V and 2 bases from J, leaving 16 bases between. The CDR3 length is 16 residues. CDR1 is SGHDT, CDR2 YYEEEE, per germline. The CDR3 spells CASSLVSRWEQETQYF. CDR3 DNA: TGTGCCAGCAGCTTAGTATCCAGATGGGAGCAAGAGACCCAGTACTTC.